The text below deals with one TCR beta chain. Its antigen is currently unknown. Clones were sequenced by immunoSEQ multiplex PCR, and TCRdb holds only the in-frame ones, with some missing. The sample lists approximately 140,000 clones; 85% to 95% were seen once. Around 2 micrograms of genomic DNA from cryopreserved PBMCs went into TCR beta libraries. The data derive from a study of cytotoxic CD8 clonotypes in ibrutinib-treated CLL. Whole-study context: Included were 10 to 12 relapsed/refractory and 15 treatment-naive patients, of whom around 17 were IGHV unmutated. Mean per-sample yields comprised around 230,000 productive templates and fewer than 95,000 productive rearrangements. Points from the study as a whole: Baseline levels of clonality went above those of age-matched healthy donors and moved with circulating CD8+ T-cell counts.

CDR1 SGDLS and CDR2 YYNGEE come from the germline V gene. The CDR3 sequence is 15 residues long. The V gene lost 4 bases and the J gene lost 6 bases, with 20 bases spanning the gap. Material: PBMCs, obtained after 12 months of ibrutinib treatment. This chain links TRBV9 with TRBJ2-7, with D unclear. This clonotype was sampled from a human donor with chronic lymphocytic leukemia. The CDR3 DNA follows: TGTGCCAGCAGCACCGCCAATCGCGTGGGCGCCGAGCAGTACTTC. It encodes CASSTANRVGAEQYF.